This T cell receptor beta chain is from a study of T cell responses to AZD1222 COVID-19 vaccine (dated by TCRdb to the early 2020s). Background on the whole study: Because spike-specific TCR depth and breadth did not differ between the two schedules, AZD1222 recipients who got a second dose at roughly 4 weeks were pooled with those who got a second dose at roughly 12 weeks. A total of 233 trial participants underwent TCR sequencing, of whom more than 200 had received two doses of AZD1222 and about 25 had received two doses of the MenACWY control vaccine. Trial participants were enrolled into age subgroups of 18-55, 56-69 and 70-plus years, which contained about 160, 30 and 59 TCR-sequenced participants, respectively.

Results and caveats for the whole study, not just this receptor: The 56-69-year group was small, and its depth increase did not reach significance, likely because of low power. Conclusions about previously exposed vaccinees are limited because only five to seven AZD1222 recipients were SARS-CoV-2 seropositive at baseline. Spike-specific TCR breadth and depth rose significantly after two AZD1222 doses compared with day 0 and with MenACWY recipients. Participants were mostly white British and included more females than males, and it was suggested by the authors that clonal diversity may have been underestimated. CD4 TCRs associated with the vaccine covered the entire spike protein, and the dominant responses were in regions 160-218 and 743-854. Because no day 14 peak-response samples were available, the repertoires could be characterized only after the peak T cell response. Epitopes outside the regions mutated in the B.1.351 and B.1.1.7 variants were reportedly recognized by nearly half of the unique spike-specific TCRs.

On this clone: Its antigen specificity is not known. No much larger clone exists at a distance of one base, and base qualities are not known.

The CDR3 regions of human TCRbeta chains were analyzed by immunosequencing. The study's own analysis went as follows. TCRs in the repertoires were matched against a reference library of SARS-CoV-2-specific TCRs that had been generated with the MIRA antigen-specificity platform. Breadth was defined as the fraction of unique TCRs that were SARS-CoV-2-associated, and depth was defined as the fraction of total T cells that were SARS-CoV-2-associated. Each spike-specific TCR was assigned to its reactive spike region and to a CD4 or CD8 class using the MIRA data. Log10-transformed breadth and depth values were compared by one-way ANOVA with Sidak's multiple comparisons tests. TCRdb took over this immuneACCESS table, retaining in-frame rearrangements with V and J assigned. Such tables are incomplete; in checked studies, under half of the missing clones stem from an unresolved V gene, and the remainder is unexplained. Clonal size and the V and J genes are those of that table, whereas D and trimming came from the DNA. The sample yields over 100,000 clones; roughly 86% were counted once. About 12% of the sample is taken by the ten largest.

Sample time point, as interpreted from the label and publication: baseline before first vaccination. Vaccinee samples came from UK trials COV001 and COV002, including a single-blind randomized controlled phase 2/3 trial of AZD1222 (ChAdOx1 nCoV-19) in healthy adults. For TCRbeta chain sequencing, PBMC samples were collected from trial participants at day 0 and at day 28 after the second dose. The sequencing here drew on peripheral blood, taken on day 0 of AZD1222 vaccination. The sequence came from an adult in good health.

The bases read TGTGCCAGCAGCTTCACTTCCAGGACAGGAGGTCCGAATGGCTACACCTTC. Translated, this is CASSFTSRTGGPNGYTF. The rearranged segments are TRBV7-2 and TRBJ1-2; the junction holds 7 bases that match TRBD1. Measured from the cysteine to the phenylalanine, the CDR3 is 17 residues long. Only CDR3 DNA remains: 51 bases, in frame from the first base. The V end gives up 3 bases and the J end 6 bases, leaving 16 bases in the junction not matched to a gene. CDR1 and CDR2 were assigned from the germline V gene as SGHTA and FQGNSA.